This is a list of T cell receptor beta chains from one sample in a study of CD4 T cells in relation to SARS-CoV-2 and coronaviruses. No antigen is known for these receptors. Measured with immunoSEQ multiplex PCR; TCRdb has only the in-frame clones, and not every one. The table records about 26,000 clones, roughly 76% of them present only once. The sequenced sample was CD4+ T cells from PBMCs, cultured in vitro. These receptors were obtained from a human donor in good health. Each CDR3 is given with its conserved first and last residue. The D gene is left open where the match is weak. Where a row states a size, it is once, few, many or the class of an expanded clone; other rows omit it.

J gene	clone size	V gene	CDR3 length	D gene	CDR3 protein	CDR3 DNA
TRBJ2-7	-	TRBV19	15	-	CASSMAGTSPYEQYF	TGTGCCAGTAGTATGGCCGGGACAAGTCCCTACGAGCAGTACTTC
TRBJ2-3	-	TRBV14	14	TRBD2	CASSPAGVSDTQYF	TGTGCCAGCAGCCCAGCGGGAGTGTCAGATACGCAGTATTTT
TRBJ1-2	-	TRBV21-1	16	-	CASSKGKVHGGHGYTF	TGTGCCAGCAGCAAAGGGAAGGTTCATGGGGGACATGGCTACACCTTC
TRBJ2-2	-	TRBV6-5	14	TRBD1	CASSYLQGTGELFF	TGTGCCAGCAGTTATTTACAGGGGACCGGGGAGCTGTTTTTT
TRBJ2-7	-	TRBV4-3	15	TRBD2	CASSRAGGGPYEQYF	TGCGCCAGCAGCCGAGCGGGAGGGGGACCTTACGAGCAGTACTTC
TRBJ2-5	-	TRBV11-3	15	TRBD1	CASSPGTEYQETQYF	TGTGCCAGCAGCCCCGGGACAGAGTACCAAGAGACCCAGTACTTC
TRBJ2-2	-	TRBV10-3	12	-	CAISDQGWELFF	TGTGCCATCAGTGACCAAGGATGGGAGCTGTTTTTT
TRBJ1-4	-	TRBV5-1	14	-	CASSYQGANEKLFF	TGCGCCAGCAGCTATCAAGGGGCTAATGAAAAACTGTTTTTT
TRBJ2-7	-	TRBV3-1/TRBV3-2	15	TRBD2	CASSQGLAGGYEQYF	TGTGCCAGCAGCCAGGGACTAGCGGGCGGCTACGAGCAGTACTTC
TRBJ2-1	-	TRBV7-8	13	-	CASSRRLGGEQFF	TGTGCCAGCAGCCGCCGACTAGGAGGTGAGCAGTTCTTC
TRBJ2-5	-	TRBV12-2	14	-	CASRLPEAGETQYF	TGTGCAAGTCGCTTACCGGAGGCGGGAGAGACCCAGTACTTC
TRBJ2-5	-	TRBV10-1	13	-	CATRAELQETQYF	TGCGCCACCCGTGCGGAGCTCCAAGAGACCCAGTACTTC
TRBJ1-6	-	TRBV4-1	14	-	CASSRDRSNSPLHF	TGCGCCAGCAGCCGAGACCGTTCAAATTCACCCCTCCACTTT
TRBJ1-3	-	TRBV30	14	-	CAWSAGPIGNTIYF	TGTGCCTGGAGCGCGGGACCGATTGGAAACACCATATATTTT
TRBJ1-5	-	TRBV6-2/TRBV6-3	13	-	CASSWHINQPQHF	TGTGCCAGCAGTTGGCACATCAATCAGCCCCAGCATTTT
TRBJ1-1	-	TRBV4-1	15	TRBD1	CASSQAYRGRTEAFF	TGCGCCAGCAGCCAAGCGTACAGGGGGCGGACTGAAGCTTTCTTT
TRBJ2-3	-	TRBV6-6	13	-	CASQTIPGDTQYF	TGTGCCAGCCAAACGATCCCAGGAGATACGCAGTATTTT
TRBJ1-4	once	TRBV28	13	-	CASQTGGGEKLFF	TGTGCCAGCCAAACGGGAGGGGGGGAAAAACTGTTTTTT
TRBJ2-3	-	TRBV2	14	-	CASIRDTNTDTQYF	TGTGCCAGCATCCGGGACACCAACACAGATACGCAGTATTTT
TRBJ2-5	-	TRBV9	15	-	CASSGSMRYQETQYF	TGTGCCAGCAGCGGATCCATGCGGTACCAAGAGACCCAGTACTTC
TRBJ2-7	few	TRBV11-2	15	TRBD2	CASVPGTSGIYEQYF	TGTGCCAGCGTACCGGGGACTAGCGGGATCTACGAGCAGTACTTC
TRBJ1-2	-	TRBV28	13	-	CASGGQFIDGYTF	TGTGCCAGCGGTGGACAGTTTATTGATGGCTACACCTTC
TRBJ2-7	-	TRBV4-1	15	-	CASSQVGPKSYEQYF	TGCGCCAGCAGCCAGGTGGGACCTAAATCCTACGAGCAGTACTTC
TRBJ2-2	-	TRBV30	11	-	CAWTGPGELFF	TGTGCCTGGACAGGGCCCGGGGAGCTGTTTTTT
TRBJ2-3	-	TRBV25-1	13	-	CASSKSPTDTQYF	TGTGCCAGCAGTAAGAGCCCCACAGATACGCAGTATTTT
TRBJ1-5	few	TRBV7-6	19	TRBD1	CASSPSPGTVLIPDQPQHF	TGTGCCAGCAGCCCTAGTCCCGGGACAGTCCTCATTCCGGATCAGCCCCAGCATTTT
TRBJ1-5	-	TRBV3-1/TRBV3-2	16	-	CASSQAGKSSNQPQHF	TGTGCCAGCAGCCAAGCAGGGAAGAGTAGCAATCAGCCCCAGCATTTT
TRBJ1-2	-	TRBV5-1	13	-	CASSLGSQAGYTF	TGCGCCAGCAGCTTGGGGTCCCAGGCCGGCTACACCTTC
TRBJ2-1	-	TRBV11-3	15	-	CASSVRGAGYNEQFF	TGTGCCAGCAGCGTACGGGGGGCAGGCTACAATGAGCAGTTCTTC
TRBJ1-2	-	TRBV6-2/TRBV6-3	15	TRBD1	CASSDRDRVIYGYTF	TGTGCCAGCAGTGACCGGGACAGGGTGATCTATGGCTACACCTTC
TRBJ1-6	-	TRBV30	15	TRBD1	CAWSAGQGANSPLHF	TGTGCCTGGAGTGCCGGACAGGGGGCCAATTCACCCCTCCACTTT
TRBJ1-2	few	TRBV5-1	14	-	CASSPDGSNYGYTF	TGCGCCAGCAGCCCGGACGGATCTAACTATGGCTACACCTTC
TRBJ2-3	-	TRBV4-3	14	TRBD1	CASAGGTGADTQYF	TGCGCCAGCGCCGGAGGGACAGGGGCAGATACGCAGTATTTT
TRBJ1-1	-	TRBV18	14	-	CASSLYDSLEVAFF	TGTGCCAGCTCACTCTACGACAGCTTAGAGGTGGCTTTCTTT
TRBJ1-6	-	TRBV11-2	15	-	CASSDQGHYNSPLHF	TGTGCCAGCAGCGACCAGGGTCACTATAATTCACCCCTCCACTTT
TRBJ1-5	-	TRBV3-1/TRBV3-2	15	-	CASSQEGLPNQPQHF	TGTGCCAGCAGCCAAGAAGGACTGCCTAATCAGCCCCAGCATTTT
TRBJ1-1	few	TRBV7-7	13	-	CASSRTMNTEAFF	TGTGCCAGCAGCCGTACTATGAACACTGAAGCTTTCTTT
TRBJ2-7	-	TRBV18	15	TRBD1	CASSPRDRVSYEQYF	TGTGCCAGCTCACCACGGGACAGGGTTAGCTACGAGCAGTACTTC
TRBJ2-1	-	TRBV7-9	16	TRBD2	CASSLLAGGPGTEQFF	TGTGCCAGCAGCTTATTAGCGGGAGGGCCGGGGACTGAGCAGTTCTTC
TRBJ2-2	once	TRBV11-2	15	TRBD2	CASSLGTSVTGELFF	TGTGCCAGCAGCTTAGGGACTAGCGTCACCGGGGAGCTGTTTTTT
TRBJ1-1	-	TRBV5-1	16	-	CASSPRTDSRNTEAFF	TGCGCCAGCAGCCCAAGGACGGACAGCAGGAACACTGAAGCTTTCTTT
TRBJ1-2	few	TRBV6-1	14	TRBD1	CASSSLDRGYGYTF	TGTGCCAGCAGTTCCTTAGACAGGGGGTATGGCTACACCTTC
TRBJ1-1	-	TRBV3-1/TRBV3-2	14	TRBD1	CASSQGTGGGEAFF	TGTGCCAGCAGCCAGGGAACAGGGGGAGGTGAAGCTTTCTTT
TRBJ2-1	-	TRBV7-6	16	TRBD2	CASSLDLAGSYNEQFF	TGTGCCAGCAGCTTAGATCTAGCGGGCTCCTACAATGAGCAGTTCTTC
TRBJ2-2	-	TRBV11-2	16	TRBD2	CASSLSSGGNTGELFF	TGTGCCAGCAGCCTATCTAGCGGGGGGAATACCGGGGAGCTGTTTTTT
TRBJ1-2	few	TRBV5-6	14	-	CASSLLGGSMGYTF	TGTGCCAGCAGCTTGTTAGGTGGGAGTATGGGCTACACCTTC
TRBJ2-1	few	TRBV5-1	16	TRBD2	CASGKQAGLGYNEQFF	TGCGCCAGCGGAAAACAAGCGGGGTTAGGGTACAATGAGCAGTTCTTC
TRBJ1-5	-	TRBV2	15	-	CASQPRPQGGQPQHF	TGTGCCAGCCAGCCTAGGCCACAGGGAGGTCAGCCCCAGCATTTT
TRBJ1-1	-	TRBV6-6	13	-	CASSYSGSTEAFF	TGTGCCAGCAGTTACTCGGGGAGCACTGAAGCTTTCTTT
TRBJ1-1	-	TRBV19	17	TRBD1	CASRSSRGGQVFRVAFF	TGTGCCAGTAGGTCGTCGCGAGGGGGACAGGTATTTCGGGTGGCTTTCTTT
TRBJ2-7	-	TRBV6-5	14	TRBD1	CASGNGQELYEQYF	TGTGCCAGCGGGAACGGACAGGAGCTCTACGAGCAGTACTTC
TRBJ2-3	-	TRBV7-2	16	TRBD2	CASSSKSGGYTDTQYF	TGTGCCAGCAGCTCTAAAAGCGGGGGCTACACAGATACGCAGTATTTT
TRBJ2-3	-	TRBV7-8	18	-	CASSSRDGGILSTDTQYF	TGTGCCAGCAGCTCACGGGATGGAGGGATCTTAAGCACAGATACGCAGTATTTT
TRBJ1-1	-	TRBV21-1	20	-	CASRVWGWAGPFLMNTEAFF	TGTGCCAGTAGGGTTTGGGGCTGGGCGGGCCCTTTCCTGATGAACACTGAAGCTTTCTTT
TRBJ1-1	-	TRBV10-1	13	-	CASSPGLNTEAFF	TGCGCCAGCAGCCCTGGTCTGAACACTGAAGCTTTCTTT
TRBJ1-1	-	TRBV5-1	13	-	CASSFGQNTEAFF	TGCGCCAGCAGCTTTGGTCAGAACACTGAAGCTTTCTTT
TRBJ2-5	-	TRBV7-9	16	TRBD2	CASSQGLAGLGETQYF	TGTGCCAGCAGCCAAGGACTAGCGGGGTTGGGGGAGACCCAGTACTTC
TRBJ2-1	-	TRBV19	16	TRBD2	CASSPGLVYSHNEQFF	TGTGCCAGTAGTCCGGGACTAGTCTATAGCCACAATGAGCAGTTCTTC
TRBJ1-1	-	TRBV12-5	12	-	CASGQEPSEAFF	TGTGCTAGTGGACAAGAACCCAGTGAAGCTTTCTTT